The clone carrying this T cell receptor (beta chain) was observed a few times. This entry belongs to a study of spatial heterogeneity in lung cancer. This CDR3 contains 15 residues. CDR1 and CDR2 (germline): MNHNY, SVGAGI (reference sequence). The ends were cut back, 6 bases at V and 1 base at J, with 13 bases in the middle. Time point denoted: sample taken at primary tumor resection. Unsorted whole RNA samples from tumor, nontumor lung or frozen PBMC were sequenced. MiXCR was run by TCRdb on the 5' RACE reads, yielding one entry per CDR3 protein. The sample has about 21,000 distinct CDR3 sequences; 4.6% are singletons.

The genes are TRBV6-6 and TRBJ2-1; weak D call: TRBD1 (5 bases). The material was PBMCs, obtained at surgery. This TCR derives from a male donor with early-stage non-small cell lung cancer. CDR3 sequence (DNA): TGTGCCAGCAGCCAAGGGGTTATTTCCTACAATGAGCAGTTCTTC. It yields the protein CASSQGVISYNEQFF.